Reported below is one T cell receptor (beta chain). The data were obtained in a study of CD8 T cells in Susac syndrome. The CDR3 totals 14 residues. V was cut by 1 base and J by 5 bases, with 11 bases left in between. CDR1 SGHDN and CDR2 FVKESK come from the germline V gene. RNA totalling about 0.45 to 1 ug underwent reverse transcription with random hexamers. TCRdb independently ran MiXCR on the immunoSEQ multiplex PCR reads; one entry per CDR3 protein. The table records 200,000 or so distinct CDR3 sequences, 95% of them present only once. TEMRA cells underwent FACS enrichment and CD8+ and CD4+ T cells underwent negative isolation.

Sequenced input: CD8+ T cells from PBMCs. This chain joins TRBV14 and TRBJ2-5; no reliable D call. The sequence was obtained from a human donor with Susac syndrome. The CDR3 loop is CASSQARSWETQYF. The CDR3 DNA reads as TGTGCCAGCAGCCAAGCTCGCTCATGGGAGACCCAGTACTTC.